Below are 22 T cell receptor beta chains sequenced from a single sample in a study of T cells in Graves' hyperthyroidism and ophthalmopathy. Researchers took RNA transcripts and amplified the TCR beta CDR3 regions from them. HTBI primers were used for first-round RT-PCR of the TCR CDR3. TCRdb re-analysed the multiplex PCR reads in MiXCR, keeping a single row per CDR3 protein. Of more than 500,000 distinct CDR3 sequences in the sample, about 45% are singletons; the top ten hold 44%. The sample comprised peripheral blood or thyroid tissue (not recorded which). These receptors all stem from an adult woman with Graves' disease, either hyperthyroidism or ophthalmopathy (not recorded which).

This clonotype came up many times. The gene calls are TRBV29-1 and TRBJ1-2, with 9 bases aligning to TRBD1. The CDR3 is made up of 13 amino acids. J gave up 8 bases and V 7 bases, and 11 bases lay outside the gene matches. CDR1 SQVTM and CDR2 ANQGSEA come from the germline V gene. The CDR3 region has the DNA TGCAGCGCCTCGAGGGACAGGGCTGAAGGCTACACCTTC. Translation: CSASRDRAEGYTF.

V is TRBV7-6 and J is TRBJ1-4; D is possibly TRBD1 (6 bases). The CDR3 totals 16 residues. Trimming took 6 bases from V and 0 from J, leaving 14 bases between them. Germline CDR1 is SGHVS and CDR2 is FNYEAQ. As DNA, the CDR3 is TGTGCCAGCAGTCGGGGGGCGGCCGCAACTAATGAAAAACTGTTTTTT. This codes for CASSRGAAATNEKLFF. Drawing the rest from reference TRBV7-6 and TRBJ1-4, the complete variable domain is GAGVSQSPRYKVTKRGQDVALRCDPISGHVSLYWYRQALGQGPEFLTYFNYEAQQDKSGLPNDRFSAERPEGSISTLTIQRTEQRDSAMYRCASSRGAAATNEKLFFGSGTQLSVL.

The CDR3, as DNA: TGTGCCAGCAGCTCCCTTAGGGCTCCTCGTCCCTCTGGAAACACCATATATTTT. This encodes CASSSLRAPRPSGNTIYF. J is TRBJ1-3 and V is TRBV7-8; D is ambiguous. Per germline, CDR1 SGHVS and CDR2 FQNEAQ. V was shortened by 4 bases and J by 0 bases, with 19 bases between the two germline ends. The CDR3 totals 18 residues.

The gene calls are TRBV7-9 and TRBJ2-7; 9 bases are a match to TRBD2. CDR3 size: 17 residues. Germline V gene sequence: CDR1 SEHNR, CDR2 FQNEAQ (reference sequence). J lost 5 bases, V lost 2 bases, and 13 bases had no gene match. CDR3 nucleotides: TGTGCCAGCAGCTTATCCGTATCCAGCGGGAGGAGCGACGAGCAGTACTTC. Residues: CASSLSVSSGRSDEQYF.

The V and J genes are TRBV15 and TRBJ2-2; 7 nucleotides match TRBD1. The CDR3 sequence is 16 residues long. Germline CDR1 and CDR2: LNHNV and YYDKDF (reference sequence). The trim removed 5 bases at V and 5 bases at J, leaving 11 bases unmatched. The CDR3 nucleotides read TGTGCCACCAGCGAATCATGGGACAGCTTAACCGGGGAGCTGTTTTTT. This encodes CATSESWDSLTGELFF.

This clonotype was counted many times. The chain uses TRBV12-3 or TRBV12-4 and TRBJ2-5; 8 positions agree with TRBD1. The V segment lost 3 bases and the J segment 5 bases; nucleotides outside the gene matches: 5. The CDR3 runs to 14 residues. CDR3: CASSFTTGGETQYF. CDR3 DNA: TGTGCCAGCAGTTTCACCACAGGGGGGGAGACCCAGTACTTC.

V is TRBV2 and J is TRBJ2-5, with D uncertain. The germline V gene encodes CDR1 SNHLY and CDR2 FYNNEI. V shed 4 bases and J shed 4 bases, with 10 bases lying between them. The CDR3 has 13 residues. The CDR3 loop is CASSVQVGETQYF. CDR3 coding DNA: TGTGCCAGCAGTGTGCAGGTCGGAGAGACCCAGTACTTC.

This clonotype has a handful of counts. V is TRBV10-3 and J is TRBJ2-5; 7 positions match TRBD1. The germline V gene has CDR1 ENHRY and CDR2 SYGVKD. Trimming at V came to 2 bases and at J to 5 bases, leaving 8 bases not matched to a gene. The CDR3 has 15 amino acids. The chain's CDR3 is CAISEGTGAMETQYF. As DNA, the CDR3 is TGTGCCATCAGTGAGGGCACAGGGGCTATGGAGACCCAGTACTTC.

The genes are TRBV20-1 and TRBJ1-1; TRBD1 matches at 10 bases. Germline loops: CDR1 DFQATT, CDR2 SNEGSKA (reference sequence). The V gene end was trimmed by 6 bases and the J gene end by 4 bases; junction bases not matched to a gene: 8. This CDR3 contains 14 residues. CDR3 in amino acids: CSAPGQGLGTEAFF. Here the CDR3 DNA reads TGCAGTGCCCCGGGACAGGGGTTGGGCACTGAAGCTTTCTTT.

The chain employs TRBV2 and TRBJ2-7, with 7 bases fitting TRBD2. Germline values: CDR1 SNHLY, CDR2 FYNNEI. The CDR3 contains 13 residues. V dropped 6 bases and J dropped 3; count of bases not matched to a gene: 5. The CDR3 DNA sequence: TGTGCCAGCAGCGGGGGAGGGTTCTACGAGCAGTACTTC. Translating it yields CASSGGGFYEQYF.

The CDR3 loop is CSGNQGFGTEAFF. Written as DNA, the CDR3 is TGCAGCGGGAATCAGGGATTCGGCACTGAAGCTTTCTTT. The rearrangement joins TRBV29-1 to TRBJ1-1, with D possibly TRBD1 on 5 matching bases. Germline V gene lookup returns CDR1 SQVTM and CDR2 ANQGSEA. The CDR3 has 13 residues. V lost 7 bases to trimming and J lost 4 bases, with 16 bases between them.

The chain employs TRBV10-3 and TRBJ2-6, with D possibly matching TRBD1 (6 bases). CDR1 ENHRY and CDR2 SYGVKD come from the germline V gene. Trimming took off 3 bases at V and 0 bases at J, with 21 bases between the two ends. The CDR3 loop spans 20 amino acids. The CDR3 DNA reads as TGTGCCATCAGTGAATCAAGTAAGGACAGTTCCGGCTCTGGGGCCAACGTCCTGACTTTC. Its protein product is CAISESSKDSSGSGANVLTF.

This chain uses TRBV11-2 with TRBJ1-1, with a possible D match to TRBD1 (5 bases). The germline V gene encodes CDR1 SGHAT and CDR2 FQNNGV. Trimming took 3 bases from V and 6 from J, leaving 14 bases between them. The CDR3 extends over 14 amino acids. For the CDR3, the DNA is TGTGCCAGCAGCTTGGGGGGGTTAAGAGCTGAAGCTTTCTTT. Residues: CASSLGGLRAEAFF.

The V and J genes are TRBV7-9 and TRBJ2-1; D ambiguous. Trimming stripped 3 bases from V and 10 bases from J, with 10 bases between. This CDR3 region has 12 residues. Germline V gene sequence: CDR1 SEHNR, CDR2 FQNEAQ (reference sequence). The CDR3 loop reads CASSFGFLEQFF. CDR3 bases: TGTGCCAGCAGCTTCGGTTTCTTGGAGCAGTTCTTC.

This clonotype was counted many times. Written as DNA, the CDR3 is TGTGCCAGCAGTCCCGGGGCCGATAGTGAAAAACTGTTTTTT. Protein product: CASSPGADSEKLFF. This chain connects TRBV12-3 or TRBV12-4 to TRBJ1-4; the D gene is possibly TRBD1 (5 bases). The ends were cut back, 5 bases at V and 7 bases at J, with 14 bases in the middle. This CDR3 is 14 amino acids long.

The count of this clonotype is one. This may come from a read error, since a much larger clone is one base off. The rearrangement links TRBV29-1 to TRBJ1-1; 8 bases line up with TRBD1. In germline, CDR1 is SQVTM, CDR2 ANQGSEA. CDR3 size: 13 residues. The CDR3 loop reads CSVDETGDTEALF. CDR3 in DNA: TGCAGCGTTGATGAGACAGGGGACACTGAAGCTCTCTTT.

This clonotype showed up many times. One end of the junction varies from germline; a read error may be responsible. The gene calls are TRBV6-5 and TRBJ2-5; 9 bases are a match to TRBD1. Germline CDR1 and CDR2: MNHEY and SVGAGI. The CDR3 has 17 amino acids. The DNA of the CDR3 is TGTGCCAGCAGTTCAACGAAGGGACAGGGTTTGAGAAGGTTAGGCGACTTC. The encoded protein is CASSSTKGQGLRRLGDF.

The chain recombines TRBV13 with TRBJ1-2, with TRBD1 matching 10 bases. Trimming at V came to 3 bases and at J to 8 bases, leaving 3 bases not matched to a gene. Germline assignment: CDR1 PRHDT and CDR2 FYEKMQ (reference sequence). This CDR3 contains 13 residues. As DNA, the CDR3 is TGTGCCAGCAGCTTCTCGACAGGGGGCGGCTACACCTTC. Its protein is CASSFSTGGGYTF.

The gene calls are TRBV20-1 and TRBJ1-2, with D unresolved. The CDR3 is 16 residues long. Germline CDR1 is DFQATT and CDR2 is SNEGSKA (reference sequence). The V gene lost 8 bases and the J gene lost 0 bases, with 22 bases spanning the gap. The CDR3 protein is CSHILRAASTNYGYTF. The CDR3 nucleotides read TGCAGTCATATATTGAGGGCAGCTAGTACTAACTATGGCTACACCTTC.

With respect to this clonotype: Given a much more abundant clone one base away, this may be a read error. The CDR3 ends on some other residue instead of the conserved phenylalanine or tryptophan, so this is likely a read error. The CDR3 spells CSARVGSGAYEQYS. Here the CDR3 DNA reads TGCAGTGCTAGAGTTGGTAGCGGAGCCTACGAGCAGTACTCC. The chain combines TRBV20-1 with TRBJ2-7, with D possibly matching TRBD2 (6 bases). The V gene lost 1 base and the J gene lost 2 bases, with 12 bases spanning the gap. This CDR3 spans 14 amino acids. CDR1 is DFQATT and CDR2 is SNEGSKA in the germline V gene (reference sequence).

J is TRBJ1-3 and V is TRBV10-3, with D uncertain. V was trimmed by 7 bases and J by 4 bases, leaving 11 bases between them. The CDR3 length is 13 residues. From germline, CDR1 is ENHRY and CDR2 SYGVKD. CDR3 coding DNA: TGTGCCATCACAGCGTACTCCGGAAACACCATATATTTT. It encodes CAITAYSGNTIYF.

Ten or more counts support this clonotype. An end of the junction does not agree with germline; a read error may underlie this. The rearrangement links TRBV7-2 to TRBJ2-5; D remains unclear. The CDR3 loop spans 13 amino acids. Germline loops: CDR1 SGHTA, CDR2 FQGNSA. As DNA, the CDR3 is TGTGCCAGTACCTCGACCGTTCAAGGGACCCAGTACTTC. It yields the protein CASTSTVQGTQYF.